Listed here are 12 T cell receptor beta chains from one sample, sequenced in a study of shared clonotypes between healthy human individuals. Profiling relied on immunoSEQ multiplex PCR, and the TCRdb table lists in-frame clones only, not all of them. The sample consists of roughly 2.5 million clones, roughly nine tenths of them appearing once. Sample: naive CD4+ T cells sorted from blood. Documented subset: CD45RA+ positively selected. The receptors originated from a man aged 18 to 35 in good health.

This clone has only a few counts. The V call is TRBV28, the J call TRBJ1-4; D not resolved. CDR1 and CDR2 (germline): MDHEN, SYDVKM. V lost 9 bases, J lost 5 bases, and 4 bases lay in between. CDR3 length equals 10 residues. The CDR3 bases are TGTGCCAGTGGGAATGAAAAACTGTTTTTT. Translation: CASGNEKLFF.

The sample holds one count of this clone. V gene TRBV7-3 combines with J gene TRBJ2-7, with 8 bases fitting TRBD1. Losses at the gene ends were 5 bases for V and 5 bases for J; bases not matched to a gene: 8. CDR1 is SGHTA and CDR2 is FQGTGA in the germline V gene. The CDR3 is made up of 14 amino acids. This chain's CDR3 is CASSPGQGPNEQYF. In DNA, the CDR3 is TGTGCCAGCAGCCCCGGACAGGGTCCCAACGAGCAGTACTTC. Full variable domain (rest looked up from reference TRBV7-3 and TRBJ2-7): GAGVSQTPSNKVTEKGKYVELRCDPISGHTALYWYRQSLGQGPEFLIYFQGTGAADDSGLPNDRFFAVRPEGSVSTLKIQRTERGDSAVYLCASSPGQGPNEQYFGPGTRLTVT.

The chain uses TRBV5-1 and TRBJ2-5, with TRBD1 as a possible D gene (6 bases). V was trimmed by 3 bases and J by 4 bases, leaving 13 bases between them. There are 14 residues in the CDR3. CDR1 is SGHRS, CDR2 YFSETQ, per germline. The CDR3 coding sequence is TGCGCCAGCAGCTCCTTGGCAGGGGCAGAGACCCAGTACTTC. Protein: CASSSLAGAETQYF. Combining the CDR3 with reference TRBV5-1 and TRBJ2-5 gives the whole variable domain KAGVTQTPRYLIKTRGQQVTLSCSPISGHRSVSWYQQTPGQGLQFLFEYFSETQRNKGNFPGRFSGRQFSNSRSEMNVSTLELGDSALYLCASSSLAGAETQYFGPGTRLLVL.

V is TRBV6-4 and J is TRBJ2-1, with D perhaps assigned TRBD1 or TRBD2 (5 bases each). In germline, CDR1 is MRHNA, CDR2 SNTAGT. This CDR3 spans 14 amino acids. The V end was cut by 3 bases, the J end by 7 bases, with 13 bases between. CDR3 nucleotides: TGTGCCAGCAGTGAATTCGGGGCCCTAAATGAGCAGTTCTTC. Its translation: CASSEFGALNEQFF.

The CDR3 sequence: CASSRTPSVTSYEQYF. CDR3 DNA sequence: TGCGCCAGCAGCCGGACGCCTAGCGTGACTTCCTACGAGCAGTACTTC. V usage is TRBV5-1 and J usage is TRBJ2-7; maybe TRBD2 (6 bases). The CDR3 loop spans 16 amino acids. V lost 4 bases and J 1 base, leaving 18 bases between the germline ends. Germline V lookup: CDR1 SGHRS, CDR2 YFSETQ.

A word on this clone: The identical CDR3 is also encoded by other nucleotide sequences in the sample. This chain links TRBV4-1 with TRBJ2-7; 9 positions match TRBD1. The V segment lost 3 bases and the J segment 4 bases; nucleotides outside the gene matches: 7. The germline V gene has CDR1 MGHRA and CDR2 YSYEKL. The CDR3 spans 15 residues. CDR3 sequence reads: CASSQAGTGRYEQYF. DNA for the CDR3: TGCGCCAGCAGCCAGGCCGGGACAGGGAGGTACGAGCAGTACTTC.

This clone appeared once. V is TRBV10-2 and J is TRBJ2-7; the D gene could be TRBD1 or TRBD2 (5 bases each). Trimming took 8 bases from V and 2 from J, leaving 13 bases between them. This CDR3 comprises 13 residues. Looked up from germline, CDR1 is WSHSY and CDR2 is SAAADI. The CDR3 here is CASWDVFPYEQYF. In nucleotides, the CDR3 is TGCGCCAGCTGGGACGTATTCCCCTACGAGCAGTACTTC.

The V gene is TRBV25-1, the J gene TRBJ2-2; D is possibly TRBD1 or TRBD2 (5 bases each). Germline V CDR1 and CDR2: MGHDK, SYGVNS. This CDR3 is built from 15 residues. Trimming cost V 3 bases and J 6 bases, with 14 bases left between them. The CDR3 DNA reads as TGTGCCAGCAGTGAGGGTATGGGGGTACCCGGGGAGCTGTTTTTT. Its translation is CASSEGMGVPGELFF.

Notes on this clone: This same CDR3 is encoded by further DNA sequences in the sample. The chain joins TRBV7-2 to TRBJ1-1; no firm D call. This CDR3 spans 11 amino acids. Trimming took 4 bases from V and 6 from J, leaving 6 bases between them. Germline values: CDR1 SGHTA, CDR2 FQGNSA. This CDR3 is CASSYRAEAFF. For the CDR3, the DNA is TGTGCCAGCAGCTACCGGGCTGAAGCTTTCTTT.

This chain uses TRBV7-9 with TRBJ2-7; 8 nucleotides line up with TRBD2. The CDR3 is 15 residues long. V lost 1 base and J lost 0; bases outside the gene matches: 2. Germline V gene lookup returns CDR1 SEHNR and CDR2 FQNEAQ (reference sequence). CDR3 amino acids: CASSLGGGHSYEQYF. The CDR3 DNA reads as TGTGCCAGCAGCTTAGGCGGGGGGCACTCCTACGAGCAGTACTTC.

The CDR3 protein is CASSQAFGETQYF. The CDR3 DNA is TGCGCCAGCAGCCAAGCTTTCGGGGAGACCCAGTACTTC. The rearrangement links TRBV4-3 to TRBJ2-5; D gene uncertain. The germline CDR1 and CDR2 sequences are LGHNA and YSLEER. The CDR3 loop spans 13 amino acids. V lost 1 base, J lost 5 bases, and 8 bases lay in between.

The chain links TRBV6-6 to TRBJ1-1; 8 bases are a match to TRBD1. Germline CDR1 MNHNY, CDR2 SVGAGI (reference sequence). This CDR3 region has 13 residues. J lost 7 bases, V lost 0 bases, and 1 base had no gene match. The CDR3 region is CASSYSGTGEAFF. The DNA of the CDR3 is TGTGCCAGCAGTTACTCCGGGACAGGTGAAGCTTTCTTT.